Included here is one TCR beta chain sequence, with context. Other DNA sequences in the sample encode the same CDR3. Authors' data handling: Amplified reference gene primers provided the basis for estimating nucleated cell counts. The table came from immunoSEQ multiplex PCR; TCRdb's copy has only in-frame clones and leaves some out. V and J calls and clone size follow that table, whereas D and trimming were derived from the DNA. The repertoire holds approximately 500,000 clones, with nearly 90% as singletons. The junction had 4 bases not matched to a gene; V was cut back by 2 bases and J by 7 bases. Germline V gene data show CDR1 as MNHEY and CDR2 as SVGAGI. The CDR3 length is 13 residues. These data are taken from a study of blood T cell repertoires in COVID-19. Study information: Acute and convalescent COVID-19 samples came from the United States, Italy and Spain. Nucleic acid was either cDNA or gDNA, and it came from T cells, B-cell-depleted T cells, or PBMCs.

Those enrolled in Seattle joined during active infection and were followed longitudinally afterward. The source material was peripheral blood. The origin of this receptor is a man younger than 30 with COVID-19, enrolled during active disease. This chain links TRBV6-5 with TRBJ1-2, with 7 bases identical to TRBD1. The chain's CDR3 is CASSYETGRGYTF. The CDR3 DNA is TGTGCCAGCAGTTACGAGACAGGGCGTGGCTACACCTTC.